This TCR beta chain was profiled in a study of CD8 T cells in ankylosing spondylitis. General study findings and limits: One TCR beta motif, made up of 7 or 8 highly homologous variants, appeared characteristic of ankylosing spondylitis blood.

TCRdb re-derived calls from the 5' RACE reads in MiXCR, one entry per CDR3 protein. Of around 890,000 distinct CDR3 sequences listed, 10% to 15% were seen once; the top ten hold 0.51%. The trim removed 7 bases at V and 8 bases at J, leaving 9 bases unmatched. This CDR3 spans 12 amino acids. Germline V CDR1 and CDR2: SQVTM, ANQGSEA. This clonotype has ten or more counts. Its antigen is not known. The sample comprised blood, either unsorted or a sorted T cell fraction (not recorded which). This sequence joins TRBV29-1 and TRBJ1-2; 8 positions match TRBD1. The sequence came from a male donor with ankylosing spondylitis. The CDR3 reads CSANQGARGYTF. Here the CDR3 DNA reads TGCAGCGCAAATCAGGGGGCGCGCGGCTACACCTTC. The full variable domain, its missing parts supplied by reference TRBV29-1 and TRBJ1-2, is SAVISQKPSRDICQRGTSLTIQCQVDSQVTMMFWYRQQPGQSLTLIATANQGSEATYESGFVIDKFPISRPNLTFSTLTVSNMSPEDSSIYLCSANQGARGYTFGSGTRLTVV.